Following are 3 T cell receptor beta chains from one sample sequenced in a study of early T cells in non-severe SARS-CoV-2 infection. TCRdb ran MiXCR on the 5' RACE reads and lists one entry per CDR3 protein. The data hold approximately 73,000 distinct CDR3 sequences, with 9.5% to 15% observed a single time. The specimen sequenced was whole blood. The receptor set was obtained from an adult who was a healthcare worker with PCR-confirmed SARS-CoV-2 infection or an uninfected control (not recorded which).

This clonotype was seen more than once but under ten times. The chain is built from TRBV6-2 or TRBV6-3 and TRBJ2-3; no firm D call. Germline V gives CDR1 MNHEY, CDR2 SVGEGT. V lost 4 bases and J 4 bases, leaving 6 bases between the germline ends. CDR3 length: 12 residues. The CDR3 sequence is CASSLHADTQYF. Written as DNA, the CDR3 is TGTGCCAGCAGTTTGCACGCAGATACGCAGTATTTT.

This clonotype was detected many times. The rearrangement links TRBV6-1 to TRBJ1-1; D not certain. This CDR3 has 12 residues. V gave up 11 bases and J gave up 0 bases, with 10 bases separating them. Germline CDR1 is MNHNS and CDR2 is SASEGT. The DNA for the CDR3 is TGTGCCCTCCACCGGTTGAACACTGAAGCTTTCTTT. Amino acid sequence: CALHRLNTEAFF.

Many counts were recorded for this clonotype. The CDR3 sequence is CASKPATSGANVLTF. For the CDR3, the DNA is TGTGCCAGCAAACCGGCTACTTCTGGGGCCAACGTCCTGACTTTC. This chain connects TRBV6-5 to TRBJ2-6; no definite D call. The germline CDR1 and CDR2 sequences are MNHEY and SVGAGI. V dropped 7 bases and J dropped 1 base, with 11 bases sitting between them. The CDR3 extends over 15 amino acids.